This T cell receptor (beta chain) was identified during a study of CD8+ T cells in alopecia areata. Study in general: The authors scored treated patients' severity by affected scalp percentage. Study results and caveats: During tofacitinib treatment, many expanded lesional clones remained in scalp and blood.

Treatment defined: oral pan-JAK inhibitor, 5-10 mg twice daily. Details on this clone: The antigen is not known.

Sequencing relied on a cDNA template that was reverse transcribed from extracted RNA. Using immunoSEQ multiplex PCR, the repertoire was profiled, and TCRdb retains in-frame clones only, with some absent. The table lists about 92,000 clones, roughly 40% of them singletons. This clonotype originated in a human donor with alopecia areata. The sample in question was CD8+ T cells sorted from blood, obtained at week 24, from a patient treated with tofacitinib.

The CDR3 bases are TGTGCCAGCAGCCCTGCCCTAAGCGATGAGCAGTTCTTC. This sequence encodes CASSPALSDEQFF. This chain uses TRBV7-8 with TRBJ2-1; D is ambiguous. Germline loops: CDR1 SGHVS, CDR2 FQNEAQ. The CDR3 has 13 residues. V lost 5 bases, J lost 8 bases, and 13 bases lay in between.